Listed here are 30 T cell receptor beta chains from one sample, sequenced in a study of tumour-infiltrating T cells in Burkitt lymphoma. The repertoire was sequenced with immunoSEQ multiplex PCR; TCRdb's copy has only in-frame clones and lacks some. The data contain 13,000 to 15,000 clones, approximately 85% of them singletons. The sequencing sample was made of tumor tissue. These receptors were obtained from a human donor with diffuse large B-cell lymphoma.

This sequence joins TRBV11-2 and TRBJ2-1; D may match TRBD1 or TRBD2 (5 bases each). V lost 1 base and J lost 8, with 15 bases in between. The CDR3 extends over 15 amino acids. The V gene's germline CDR1 is SGHAT and CDR2 FQNNGV. The CDR3 spells CASSLGGRGVDEQFF. CDR3 in DNA: TGTGCCAGCAGCTTAGGTGGGAGAGGGGTTGATGAGCAGTTCTTC.

The chain uses TRBV5-4 and TRBJ2-1; maybe TRBD2 (7 bases). The CDR3 is 15 residues long. Trimming cost V 2 bases and J 8 bases, with 17 bases left between them. Germline CDR1 and CDR2: SGHNT and YYREEE (reference sequence). CDR3 in amino acids: CASSLGGRAMDEQFF. For the CDR3, the DNA is TGTGCCAGCAGCTTAGGGGGGAGGGCCATGGATGAGCAGTTCTTC.

The chain carries TRBV20-1 and TRBJ2-7; perhaps TRBD2 as D (6 bases). Looked up from germline, CDR1 is DFQATT and CDR2 is SNEGSKA (reference sequence). Trimming left V 4 bases short and J 5 bases short, with 9 bases between. The CDR3 consists of 11 residues. The CDR3 bases are TGCAGTGCTAATTGGGGGGACGAGCAGTACTTC. Amino acids: CSANWGDEQYF.

This clone came up once. The chain links TRBV5-4 to TRBJ2-5; TRBD2 might be the D (5 bases). Germline CDR1 SGHNT, CDR2 YYREEE (reference sequence). This CDR3 spans 13 amino acids. Trimming pared 4 bases from V and 5 bases from J, leaving 12 bases between. The CDR3 region is CASSPRPGETQYF. The CDR3, as DNA: TGTGCCAGCAGCCCCCGGCCGGGGGAGACCCAGTACTTC.

The V gene is TRBV19, the J gene TRBJ2-2; D is uncertain. This CDR3 contains 14 residues. V was trimmed by 3 bases and J by 5 bases, leaving 10 bases between them. Germline values: CDR1 LNHDA, CDR2 SQIVND (reference sequence). The chain's CDR3 is CASSIGWGTGELFF. CDR3 coding DNA: TGTGCCAGTAGTATTGGGTGGGGTACCGGGGAGCTGTTTTTT. Looking up the rest from reference TRBV19 and TRBJ2-2 gives the full variable domain: DGGITQSPKYLFRKEGQNVTLSCEQNLNHDAMYWYRQDPGQGLRLIYYSQIVNDFQKGDIAEGYSVSREKKESFPLTVTSAQKNPTAFYLCASSIGWGTGELFFGEGSRLTVL.

The chain combines TRBV6-5 with TRBJ2-7, with 8 bases lining up with TRBD1. Germline lookup yields CDR1 MNHEY and CDR2 SVGAGI. The CDR3 sequence is 14 residues long. V trimming: 4 bases; J trimming: 2 bases; junction bases outside the gene matches: 4. The CDR3 nucleotides read TGTGCCAGCAGTTCGGGACAGGAACCCTACGAGCAGTACTTC. Amino acid sequence: CASSSGQEPYEQYF.

V gene TRBV5-1 combines with J gene TRBJ1-2, with D unclear. The germline CDR1 and CDR2 sequences are SGHRS and YFSETQ. The length of the CDR3 is 14 residues. V was shortened by 0 bases and J by 6 bases, with 12 bases between the two germline ends. CDR3 protein: CASSLAPAGDGYTF. The CDR3 DNA reads as TGCGCCAGCAGCTTGGCCCCAGCAGGCGATGGCTACACCTTC.

This clone appeared a single time. The chain couples TRBV4-3 to TRBJ1-2; D remains ambiguous. Looked up from germline, CDR1 is LGHNA and CDR2 is YSLEER. V was pared by 0 bases and J by 1 base, with 9 bases between. The CDR3 spans 15 residues. For the CDR3, the DNA is TGCGCCAGCAGCCAAGATAGCGCCAGTAACTATGGCTACACCTTC. This sequence encodes CASSQDSASNYGYTF.

This sequence joins TRBV10-2 and TRBJ1-1; D remains ambiguous. This CDR3 spans 14 amino acids. Per germline, CDR1 WSHSY and CDR2 SAAADI. Trimming took 10 bases from V and 4 from J, leaving 19 bases between them. The CDR3 nucleotides read TGCGCCACTAAGACCCAGGCAGCGGTCACTGAAGCTTTCTTT. Protein product: CATKTQAAVTEAFF.

The genes are TRBV19 and TRBJ2-7; D is unresolved. The CDR3 runs 13 residues. V dropped 3 bases and J dropped 2 bases, with 8 bases sitting between them. Looked up from germline, CDR1 is LNHDA and CDR2 is SQIVND (reference sequence). The DNA for the CDR3 is TGTGCCAGTAGTATGAGTATAACCTACGAGCAGTACTTC. Its protein is CASSMSITYEQYF. The whole variable domain, filled in from reference TRBV19 and TRBJ2-7, reads DGGITQSPKYLFRKEGQNVTLSCEQNLNHDAMYWYRQDPGQGLRLIYYSQIVNDFQKGDIAEGYSVSREKKESFPLTVTSAQKNPTAFYLCASSMSITYEQYFGPGTRLTVT.

This sequence joins TRBV7-9 and TRBJ2-2; unclear D gene. V lost 1 base and J lost 5, with 11 bases in between. The germline CDR1 and CDR2 sequences are SEHNR and FQNEAQ (reference sequence). The CDR3 has 15 amino acids. CDR3 amino acids: CASSLDGPSTGELFF. DNA of the CDR3: TGTGCCAGCAGCTTAGACGGGCCCTCAACCGGGGAGCTGTTTTTT.

The chain has TRBV7-8 and TRBJ1-4; D uncertain. The CDR3 extends over 14 amino acids. Trimming shortened V by 3 bases and J by 5 bases, and 10 bases separated the two germline ends. Germline V gene sequence: CDR1 SGHVS, CDR2 FQNEAQ. CDR3 coding DNA: TGTGCCAGCAGCTTGGCCCCGCGGAATGAAAAACTGTTTTTT. Protein product: CASSLAPRNEKLFF.

On this clone itself: As the CDR3 is not closed by the conserved phenylalanine or tryptophan, this likely results from a read error. No DNA is shown, since the ends of the CDR3 on it are uncertain; the CDR3 is the one TCRdb lists. V and J are TRBV4-1 and TRBJ2-7; TRBD1, as called in the table, went unchecked against the DNA. The CDR3 is 13 residues long, ends included. In germline, CDR1 is MGHRA, CDR2 YSYEKL. This CDR3 reads CASSQEGTGLLFL.

The chain is built from TRBV19 and TRBJ1-1, with D hard to call. Germline V gene lookup returns CDR1 LNHDA and CDR2 SQIVND (reference sequence). The CDR3 is 14 amino acids. V gave up 3 bases and J gave up 7 bases, with 15 bases separating them. The CDR3 DNA is TGTGCCAGTAGTATCCTACTTAATGGAGGTGAAGCTTTCTTT. Encoded protein: CASSILLNGGEAFF.

The J gene is TRBJ1-4, the V gene TRBV9, with 8 bases identical to TRBD1. The CDR3 has 15 amino acids. V dropped 2 bases and J dropped 8; count of bases not matched to a gene: 8. Per the germline V gene, CDR1 is SGDLS and CDR2 is YYNGEE. The DNA for the CDR3 is TGTGCCAGCAGCGTTGGACAGGGAAGAAGAGAAAAACTGTTTTTT. As protein: CASSVGQGRREKLFF. Full variable domain (rest looked up from reference TRBV9 and TRBJ1-4): DSGVTQTPKHLITATGQRVTLRCSPRSGDLSVYWYQQSLDQGLQFLIQYYNGEERAKGNILERFSAQQFPDLHSELNLSSLELGDSALYFCASSVGQGRREKLFFGSGTQLSVL.

In its sample, this clone was seen a few times. The chain is built from TRBV13 and TRBJ2-4; the D gene is possibly TRBD2 (5 bases). V lost 2 bases, J lost 5 bases, and 7 bases lay in between. The CDR3 consists of 13 residues. Germline V gene sequence: CDR1 PRHDT, CDR2 FYEKMQ (reference sequence). CDR3 in amino acids: CASSLYGENIQYF. The CDR3 DNA reads as TGTGCCAGCAGCTTATACGGGGAAAACATTCAGTACTTC.

The chain joins TRBV11-2 to TRBJ2-7, with D tentatively TRBD1 or TRBD2 (5 bases each). CDR1 is SGHAT and CDR2 is FQNNGV in the germline V gene. The CDR3 sequence is 17 residues long. V lost 0 bases, J lost 3 bases, and 18 bases lay in between. The DNA for the CDR3 is TGTGCCAGCAGCTTAGAGGGACCTTGGGGAGCCCACTACGAGCAGTACTTC. Its translation: CASSLEGPWGAHYEQYF.

The V gene is TRBV2, the J gene TRBJ1-2; no reliable D call. CDR3 length equals 13 residues. V shed 3 bases and J shed 8 bases, with 13 bases lying between them. Germline-derived CDR1 and CDR2 are SNHLY and FYNNEI. Here the CDR3 reads CASSDLQSRGYTF. In nucleotides, the CDR3 is TGTGCCAGCAGTGATTTACAGTCTCGGGGCTACACCTTC.

Concerning this clone itself: Relative to the germline gene, one junction end is altered; a read error may explain this. For the CDR3, the DNA is TGTGCCAGCAGCGCCTATGCCACCGGGACTAGCACAAATACGCAGTATTTT. The encoded protein is CASSAYATGTSTNTQYF. The chain carries TRBV7-2 and TRBJ2-3; TRBD2 matches 9 bases. The CDR3 consists of 17 residues. Germline V gene data show CDR1 as SGHTA and CDR2 as FQGNSA. The whole variable domain, remainder taken from reference TRBV7-2 and TRBJ2-3, is GAGVSQSPSNKVTEKGKDVELRCDPISGHTALYWYRQSLGQGLEFLIYFQGNSAPDKSGLPSDRFSAERTGGSVSTLTIQRTQQEDSAVYLCASSAYATGTSTNTQYFGPGTRLTVL.

The CDR3 coding sequence is TGTGCCAGCAGCGCCTCGGGGCCCACAGATACGCAGTATTTT. Amino acids: CASSASGPTDTQYF. V usage is TRBV9 and J usage is TRBJ2-3; D possibly uses TRBD1 or TRBD2 (5 bases each). Looked up from germline, CDR1 is SGDLS and CDR2 is YYNGEE. V was cut by 3 bases and J by 2 bases, with 10 bases left in between. This CDR3 region has 14 residues.

In DNA form, the CDR3 reads TGCGCCAGCAGTGAGGGACTAGCGGGATGGGAATCTGGGGCCAACGTCCTGACTTTC. It is translated as CASSEGLAGWESGANVLTF. This chain uses TRBV10-2 with TRBJ2-6; TRBD2 aligns across 12 bases. The CDR3 consists of 19 residues. CDR1 and CDR2 (germline): WSHSY, SAAADI. V lost 2 bases, J lost 1 base, and 6 bases stayed unmatched.

The rearrangement uses TRBV19 and TRBJ2-3, with TRBD2 identical over 12 bases. Germline values: CDR1 LNHDA, CDR2 SQIVND (reference sequence). V lost 0 bases and J lost 0; bases outside the gene matches: 4. This CDR3 has 18 amino acids. DNA of the CDR3: TGTGCCAGTAGTATAGACGGACTAGCGGGGCTTAGCACAGATACGCAGTATTTT. Encoded protein: CASSIDGLAGLSTDTQYF.

The chain couples TRBV2 to TRBJ1-2; D uncertain. V was pared by 0 bases and J by 8 bases, with 19 bases between. Germline CDR1 and CDR2: SNHLY and FYNNEI. CDR3 size: 16 residues. Written as DNA, the CDR3 is TGTGCCAGCAGTGAAGCGCTTCCCGGGAGATTGGGGGGCTACACCTTC. This sequence encodes CASSEALPGRLGGYTF.

The rearrangement joins TRBV9 to TRBJ2-3, with D tentatively TRBD2 (6 bases). This CDR3 is 13 amino acids long. Germline V lookup: CDR1 SGDLS, CDR2 YYNGEE. V was shortened by 1 base and J by 6 bases, with 9 bases between the two germline ends. The CDR3 DNA reads TGTGCCAGCAGCGTATATCGGGAGGATACGCAGTATTTT. This codes for CASSVYREDTQYF.

The chain has TRBV10-3 and TRBJ1-2, with D possibly matching TRBD1 (5 bases). CDR1 is ENHRY, CDR2 SYGVKD, per germline. Trimming pared 4 bases from V and 4 bases from J, leaving 13 bases between. CDR3 length: 14 residues. In DNA form, the CDR3 reads TGTGCCATCAGTGGAGGGGACCTCATCTATGGCTACACCTTC. It specifies CAISGGDLIYGYTF.

This chain joins TRBV9 and TRBJ2-3; 7 nucleotides line up with TRBD2. CDR1 is SGDLS and CDR2 is YYNGEE in the germline V gene. The V gene end was trimmed by 3 bases and the J gene end by 0 bases; junction bases not matched to a gene: 7. The CDR3 length is 16 residues. CDR3 sequence reads: CASSASGGFSTDTQYF. The DNA of the CDR3 is TGTGCCAGCAGCGCTTCGGGGGGATTTAGCACAGATACGCAGTATTTT.

The chain links TRBV5-1 to TRBJ2-7, with unresolved D. Germline V gene lookup returns CDR1 SGHRS and CDR2 YFSETQ. The ends were cut back, 3 bases at V and 6 bases at J, with 16 bases in the middle. The CDR3 totals 14 residues. The CDR3 is CASSSSQILSEQYF. Here the CDR3 DNA reads TGCGCCAGCAGCTCCTCCCAAATCCTCTCCGAGCAGTACTTC.

The chain carries TRBV5-1 and TRBJ1-2, with no clear D. CDR3 size: 14 residues. V was shortened by 4 bases and J by 2 bases, with 12 bases between the two germline ends. The germline gives CDR1 SGHRS, CDR2 YFSETQ. The chain's CDR3 is CASSGRGANYGYTF. DNA of the CDR3: TGCGCCAGCAGCGGCCGGGGAGCGAACTATGGCTACACCTTC.

This clone was seen a few times. The V and J genes are TRBV29-1 and TRBJ2-1, with 9 nucleotides matching TRBD1. Germline V gene sequence: CDR1 SQVTM, CDR2 ANQGSEA. The CDR3 totals 13 residues. Germline trimming cut 7 bases from V and 8 bases from J; bases unmatched to any gene: 9. As DNA, the CDR3 is TGCAGCGCTAGACAGGGGGGGGGCTATGAGCAGTTCTTC. It encodes CSARQGGGYEQFF.

This clone occurred a few times. The chain carries TRBV6-7 and TRBJ1-5; TRBD1 aligns across 9 bases. TRBV6-7 is given ORF status, its function remaining uncertain. The junction had 6 bases not matched to a gene; V was cut back by 0 bases and J by 6 bases. CDR3 length: 16 residues. CDR3 in amino acids: CASSYSHRGQRQPQHF. The CDR3 DNA reads TGTGCCAGCAGTTACTCGCACAGGGGGCAGCGTCAGCCCCAGCATTTT.